The clone carrying this TCR beta chain was observed once. This CDR3 spans 14 amino acids. The V end lost 2 bases, the J end lost 0 bases, and 7 bases lay between the germline ends. Germline-derived CDR1 and CDR2 are MNHEY and SVGAGI. This sample is part of a study of blood T cell repertoires in COVID-19. Study-level information: Some COVID-19 samples were acute and others convalescent; all came from the United States, Italy and Spain. PBMCs, B-cell-depleted T cells, or T cells provided the cDNA or gDNA that made up the material.

The study recruited people aged 18 to 89 years across 24 US areas. Exposed enrollees had met someone with a PCR-confirmed or clinician-diagnosed COVID-19 case at some point within the 2 weeks before study entry. Assay: immunoSEQ multiplex PCR; the TCRdb copy retains only in-frame clones and omits some. The sample records some 300,000 clones, more than 90% being singletons. Material for sequencing was PBMCs or T cells enriched from blood (not recorded which). The receptor comes from a woman between 25 and 40 years old who had been exposed to COVID-19. This chain links TRBV6-5 with TRBJ1-1, with a possible D match to TRBD1 (6 bases). The CDR3 sequence is CASSYGGLNTEAFF. In nucleotides, the CDR3 is TGTGCCAGCAGTTACGGGGGCTTGAACACTGAAGCTTTCTTT.